This T cell receptor beta chain was captured in a study of blood T cell repertoires in COVID-19. The overall study: Sample material is recorded as cDNA or gDNA derived from T cells, B-cell-depleted T cells, or PBMCs.

The V end lost 3 bases, the J end lost 7 bases, and 12 bases lay between the germline ends. Germline-derived CDR1 and CDR2 are SGHTA and FQGNSA. This CDR3 has 13 amino acids. Clones were read by immunoSEQ multiplex PCR, and TCRdb kept only the in-frame ones, dropping some. This sample yields about 160,000 clones, of which around 89% are seen a single time; 5% to 8.5% belongs to the top ten. This receptor was obtained from a woman in her forties or fifties who had recovered from COVID-19. The sequenced material came from PBMCs or T cells enriched from blood (not recorded which). This sequence joins TRBV7-2 and TRBJ1-2; D not certain. The CDR3 loop reads CASSFGGVPGYTF. CDR3 DNA: TGTGCCAGCAGCTTTGGCGGGGTGCCTGGCTACACCTTC.